These T cell receptor beta chains were read from a single sample in a study of long-term antiretroviral therapy in people with HIV. Assay used: immunoSEQ multiplex PCR; TCRdb lists only in-frame clones, some missing. Of around 30,000 clones listed, around 83% were seen once; the top ten hold 5.5% to 7%. Sequencing was performed on unsorted PBMCs, taken 0.4 years after starting antiretroviral therapy. The receptor set was obtained from a man aged 18 to 29 with HIV. Each CDR3 is given with its conserved first and last residue. D genes are given only for firm matches. Not every row has a clone size; where given, it reads once, few, many or a size class.

j_call	d_call	clone_size	v_call	cdr3_aa	cdr3_nt
TRBJ1-5	NA	NA	TRBV19	CASSSTGSRNGQPQHF	TGTGCCAGTAGTTCAACAGGGTCCCGAAATGGGCAGCCCCAGCATTTT
TRBJ1-2	TRBD1	few	TRBV25-1	CASSATGQGNYGYTF	TGTGCCAGCAGCGCAACGGGACAGGGGAACTATGGCTACACCTTC
TRBJ2-7	NA	NA	TRBV6-5	CASRSPLETYEQYF	TGTGCCAGCAGGTCCCCCCTTGAGACCTACGAGCAGTACTTC
TRBJ2-7	TRBD2	NA	TRBV4-1	CASSQGLAGNYEQYF	TGCGCCAGCAGCCAAGGGCTAGCGGGTAACTACGAGCAGTACTTC
TRBJ2-7	NA	NA	TRBV27	CASSPKTGPTYEQYF	TGTGCCAGCAGTCCCAAGACAGGTCCTACCTACGAGCAGTACTTC
TRBJ1-1	NA	few	TRBV7-9	CASSSPSLSTEAFF	TGTGCCAGCAGCTCCCCCTCCTTGAGCACTGAAGCTTTCTTT
TRBJ2-7	NA	NA	TRBV28	CASSTLSAYEQYF	TGTGCCAGCAGTACTCTGAGTGCCTACGAGCAGTACTTC
TRBJ1-2	NA	once	TRBV27	CASSSYGGRGDGYTF	TGTGCCAGCAGTTCTTACGGGGGGCGTGGGGATGGCTACACCTTC
TRBJ2-3	NA	NA	TRBV2	CASTTGLFTDTQYF	TGTGCCAGCACCACAGGTCTATTCACAGATACGCAGTATTTT
TRBJ2-7	NA	NA	TRBV7-2	CASSQVALGTYEQYF	TGTGCCAGCAGCCAAGTGGCTTTAGGGACCTACGAGCAGTACTTC
TRBJ1-5	NA	NA	TRBV27	CASSTFMGGRQPQHF	TGTGCCAGCAGTACCTTTATGGGGGGGAGGCAGCCCCAGCATTTT
TRBJ1-1	NA	NA	TRBV2	CASSAGGMNTEAFF	TGTGCCAGCAGTGCGGGGGGGATGAACACTGAAGCTTTCTTT
TRBJ1-1	NA	NA	TRBV10-3	CATSEVGQNTEAFF	TGTGCCACCAGTGAAGTTGGACAGAACACTGAAGCTTTCTTT
TRBJ2-2	NA	NA	TRBV28	CASTLAGVQITGELFF	TGTGCCAGCACCCTGGCTGGGGTGCAGATTACCGGGGAGCTGTTTTTT
TRBJ1-1	NA	NA	TRBV29-1	CSVVGGSLSAFF	TGCAGCGTTGTGGGTGGGAGTCTTTCGGCTTTCTTT
TRBJ2-1	NA	NA	TRBV27	CASSLSPLANEQFF	TGTGCCAGCAGTTTATCGCCACTAGCCAATGAGCAGTTCTTC
TRBJ1-5	NA	NA	TRBV9	CASSPNPRNQPQHF	TGTGCCAGCAGCCCCAACCCCAGAAATCAGCCCCAGCATTTT
TRBJ2-7	TRBD1	NA	TRBV28	CASLGPGGYEQYF	TGTGCCTCTTTAGGCCCAGGGGGCTACGAGCAGTACTTC
TRBJ1-5	NA	NA	TRBV5-5	CASSQGHSNQPQHF	TGTGCCAGCAGCCAGGGACACAGCAATCAGCCCCAGCATTTT
TRBJ2-7	NA	NA	TRBV18	CASSLWTAAGEQYF	TGTGCCAGCTCACTGTGGACTGCCGCGGGAGAGCAGTACTTC
TRBJ1-1	NA	NA	TRBV5-4	CASPSRGMSTEAFF	TGTGCCAGCCCCAGCCGGGGAATGAGCACTGAAGCTTTCTTT
TRBJ2-1	NA	NA	TRBV6-1	CASSESSVVDEQFF	TGTGCCAGCAGTGAAAGTAGCGTCGTGGATGAGCAGTTCTTC
TRBJ2-1	TRBD2	NA	TRBV6-1	CASKWTSGVYEQFF	TGTGCCAGCAAGTGGACTAGCGGGGTGTATGAGCAGTTCTTC
TRBJ2-7	TRBD2	once	TRBV2	CASRGGLAVPYEQYF	TGTGCCAGCAGAGGGGGACTAGCGGTTCCCTACGAGCAGTACTTC
TRBJ2-7	NA	NA	TRBV14	CASWGLTGEQYF	TGTGCCAGCTGGGGGCTGACGGGCGAGCAGTACTTC
TRBJ1-2	TRBD1	NA	TRBV4-1	CASSQTGQDHYGYTF	TGCGCCAGCAGCCAAACCGGACAGGACCACTATGGCTACACCTTC
TRBJ1-4	TRBD1	NA	TRBV28	CASSLGTDNEKLFF	TGTGCCAGCAGTCTCGGGACAGATAATGAAAAACTGTTTTTT
TRBJ2-1	TRBD1	NA	TRBV7-6	CASSSGQSFDNEQFF	TGTGCCAGCAGCTCGGGACAGTCTTTTGACAATGAGCAGTTCTTC
TRBJ1-2	NA	once	TRBV28	CASRFMEGAHTNYGYTF	TGTGCCAGCAGGTTTATGGAGGGCGCCCATACTAACTATGGCTACACCTTC
TRBJ1-1	NA	NA	TRBV9	CASSPGGGSSTEAFF	TGTGCCAGCAGCCCCGGAGGGGGGTCGAGCACTGAAGCTTTCTTT
TRBJ1-1	NA	NA	TRBV6-5	CASSIQGFTEAFF	TGTGCCAGCAGCATACAGGGATTCACTGAAGCTTTCTTT
TRBJ1-1	NA	NA	TRBV9	CASSGPGTVNTEAFF	TGTGCCAGCAGCGGTCCCGGGACGGTGAACACTGAAGCTTTCTTT
TRBJ1-5	NA	NA	TRBV6-5	CASSSNSNQPQHF	TGTGCCAGCAGCTCCAATAGCAATCAGCCCCAGCATTTT
TRBJ2-7	NA	NA	TRBV5-5	CASSLETAPSYEQYF	TGTGCCAGCAGCTTGGAGACAGCCCCGTCCTACGAGCAGTACTTC
TRBJ2-3	NA	once	TRBV28	CASSLTGSTDTQYF	TGTGCCAGCAGTTTAACAGGGTCCACAGATACGCAGTATTTT
TRBJ2-1	TRBD2	NA	TRBV19	CASSPRGGGIVSYNEQFF	TGTGCCAGTAGCCCCCGGGGGGGAGGTATAGTCTCCTACAATGAGCAGTTCTTC
TRBJ2-3	NA	NA	TRBV27	CASRAYSTDTQYF	TGTGCCAGCAGGGCCTACAGCACAGATACGCAGTATTTT
TRBJ2-4	NA	NA	TRBV4-1	CASSLLETGPIQYF	TGCGCCAGCAGCCTTCTAGAAACTGGTCCCATTCAGTACTTC
TRBJ1-2	TRBD1	NA	TRBV27	CASSAGQGYYGYTF	TGTGCCAGCAGTGCCGGACAGGGGTACTATGGCTACACCTTC
TRBJ1-5	NA	NA	TRBV2	CASSDGGNVYQPQHF	TGTGCCAGCAGTGATGGGGGAAACGTGTATCAGCCCCAGCATTTT
TRBJ2-7	NA	NA	TRBV19	CASSQSRDHEQYF	TGTGCCAGTAGTCAGTCCAGGGACCACGAGCAGTACTTC
TRBJ2-7	TRBD1	once	TRBV9	CASSVGQGAYEQYF	TGTGCCAGCAGCGTGGGACAGGGGGCCTACGAGCAGTACTTC
TRBJ2-1	TRBD1	NA	TRBV9	CASSLFRDSYNNEQFF	TGTGCCAGCAGTCTCTTCCGGGACAGCTATAACAATGAGCAGTTCTTC
TRBJ2-1	NA	NA	TRBV4-3	CASSQERASSYNEQFF	TGCGCCAGCAGCCAAGAGCGGGCGAGCTCCTACAATGAGCAGTTCTTC
TRBJ1-1	NA	once	TRBV11-2	CASSLGRQLNTEAFF	TGTGCCAGCAGCTTAGGGAGGCAGCTGAACACTGAAGCTTTCTTT
TRBJ2-7	NA	NA	TRBV27	CASSFSQGREQYF	TGTGCCAGCAGTTTCTCGCAGGGCCGAGAGCAGTACTTC
TRBJ2-7	NA	few	TRBV28	CASSLTPTGIEQYF	TGTGCCAGCAGTTTAACGCCCACCGGGATCGAGCAGTACTTC
TRBJ1-1	NA	once	TRBV7-9	CASSLVGAGMNTEAFF	TGTGCCAGCAGCTTAGTCGGGGCAGGGATGAACACTGAAGCTTTCTTT
TRBJ1-2	NA	NA	TRBV7-6	CASSLDPGKGDYGYTF	TGTGCCAGCAGCTTGGACCCGGGGAAAGGGGACTATGGCTACACCTTC
TRBJ1-4	NA	few	TRBV5-8	CASSTYGRGAANEKLFF	TGTGCCAGCAGCACCTATGGTCGGGGGGCCGCAAATGAAAAACTGTTTTTT